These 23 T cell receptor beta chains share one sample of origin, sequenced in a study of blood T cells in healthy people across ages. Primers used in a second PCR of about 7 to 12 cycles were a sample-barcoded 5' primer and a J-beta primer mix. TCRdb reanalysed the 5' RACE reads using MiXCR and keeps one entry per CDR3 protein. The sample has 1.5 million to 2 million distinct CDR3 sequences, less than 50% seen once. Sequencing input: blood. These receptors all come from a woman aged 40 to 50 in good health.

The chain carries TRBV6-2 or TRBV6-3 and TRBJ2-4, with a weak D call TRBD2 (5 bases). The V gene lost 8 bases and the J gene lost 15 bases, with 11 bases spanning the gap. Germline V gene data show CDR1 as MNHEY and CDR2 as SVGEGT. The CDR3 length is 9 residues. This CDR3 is CASGSPVYF. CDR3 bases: TGTGCCAGCGGGAGTCCGGTGTACTTC.

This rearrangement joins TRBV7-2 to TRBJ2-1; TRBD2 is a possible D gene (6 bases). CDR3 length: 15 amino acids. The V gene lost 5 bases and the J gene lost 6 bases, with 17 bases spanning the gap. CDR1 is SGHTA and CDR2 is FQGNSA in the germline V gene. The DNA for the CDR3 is TGTGCCAGCAGCGTCACCGGGACTTCCAGCAATGAGCAGTTCTTC. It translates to CASSVTGTSSNEQFF.

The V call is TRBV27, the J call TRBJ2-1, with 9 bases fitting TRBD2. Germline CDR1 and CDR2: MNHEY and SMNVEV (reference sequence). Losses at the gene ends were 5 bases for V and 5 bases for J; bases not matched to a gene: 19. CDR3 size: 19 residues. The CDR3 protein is CASSLAAGLAGPSHNEQFF. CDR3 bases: TGTGCCAGCAGTCTCGCGGCGGGGCTAGCGGGGCCCTCGCACAATGAGCAGTTCTTC.

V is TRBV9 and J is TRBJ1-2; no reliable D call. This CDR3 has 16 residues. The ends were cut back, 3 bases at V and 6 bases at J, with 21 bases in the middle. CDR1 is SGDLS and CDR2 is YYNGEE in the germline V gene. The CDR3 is CASSAPLVREEDGYTF. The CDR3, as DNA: TGTGCCAGCAGCGCACCCTTAGTAAGGGAAGAGGATGGCTACACCTTC.

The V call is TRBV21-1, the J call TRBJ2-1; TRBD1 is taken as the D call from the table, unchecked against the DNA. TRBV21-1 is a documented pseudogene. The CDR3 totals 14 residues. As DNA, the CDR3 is TGTGCCAGCAGGACAGGGGACTGTTACAATGAGCAGTTCTTC. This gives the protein CASRTGDCYNEQFF.

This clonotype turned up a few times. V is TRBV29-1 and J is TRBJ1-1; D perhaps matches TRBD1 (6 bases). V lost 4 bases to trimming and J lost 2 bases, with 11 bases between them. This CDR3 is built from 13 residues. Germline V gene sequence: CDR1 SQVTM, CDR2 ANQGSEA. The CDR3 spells CSVVTGSNTEAFF. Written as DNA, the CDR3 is TGCAGCGTTGTCACAGGGTCTAACACTGAAGCTTTCTTT.

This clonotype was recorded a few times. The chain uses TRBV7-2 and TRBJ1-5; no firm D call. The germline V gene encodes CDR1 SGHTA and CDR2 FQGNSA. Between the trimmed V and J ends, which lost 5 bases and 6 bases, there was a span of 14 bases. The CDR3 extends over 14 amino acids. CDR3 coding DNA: TGTGCCAGCAGCCCAAGACCCCGCGGTCAGCCCCAGCATTTT. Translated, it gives CASSPRPRGQPQHF.

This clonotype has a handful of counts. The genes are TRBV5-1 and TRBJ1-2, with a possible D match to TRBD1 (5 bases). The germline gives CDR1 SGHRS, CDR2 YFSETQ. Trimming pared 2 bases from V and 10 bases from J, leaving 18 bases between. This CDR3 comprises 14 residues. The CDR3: CASSFNQGVSDYTF. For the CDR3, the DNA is TGCGCCAGCAGCTTTAACCAGGGCGTCTCGGACTACACCTTC. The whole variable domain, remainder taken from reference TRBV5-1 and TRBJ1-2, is KAGVTQTPRYLIKTRGQQVTLSCSPISGHRSVSWYQQTPGQGLQFLFEYFSETQRNKGNFPGRFSGRQFSNSRSEMNVSTLELGDSALYLCASSFNQGVSDYTFGSGTRLTVV.

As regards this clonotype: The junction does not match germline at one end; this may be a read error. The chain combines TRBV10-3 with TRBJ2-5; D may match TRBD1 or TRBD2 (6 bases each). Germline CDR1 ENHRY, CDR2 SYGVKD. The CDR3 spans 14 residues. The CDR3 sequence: CAVSDRGTQETQYF. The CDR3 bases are TGTGCCGTCAGTGATAGGGGGACTCAAGAGACCCAGTACTTC.

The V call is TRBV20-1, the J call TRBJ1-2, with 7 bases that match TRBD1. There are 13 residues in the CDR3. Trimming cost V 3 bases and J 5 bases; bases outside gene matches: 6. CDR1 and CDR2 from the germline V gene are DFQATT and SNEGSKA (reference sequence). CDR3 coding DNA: TGCAGTGCTAGCGAAGGGGGCCCTTATGGCTACACCTTC. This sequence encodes CSASEGGPYGYTF.

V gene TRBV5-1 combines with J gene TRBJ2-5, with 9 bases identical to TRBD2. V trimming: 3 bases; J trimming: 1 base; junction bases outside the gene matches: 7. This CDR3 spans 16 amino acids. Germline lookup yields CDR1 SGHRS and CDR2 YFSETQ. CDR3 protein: CASSSGPGLAQETQYF. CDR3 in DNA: TGCGCCAGCAGCTCAGGCCCGGGACTAGCCCAAGAGACCCAGTACTTC.

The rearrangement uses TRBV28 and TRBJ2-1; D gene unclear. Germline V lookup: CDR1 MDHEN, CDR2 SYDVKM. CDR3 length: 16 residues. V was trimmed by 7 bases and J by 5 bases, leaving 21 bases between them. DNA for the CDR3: TGTGCCAGCACCACGAGCTTCGAGTTCCGAAACAATGAGCAGTTCTTC. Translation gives CASTTSFEFRNNEQFF.

The CDR3 DNA is TGTGCCAGCAGTACCACGACTAGTCAGTCGGATACGCAGTATTTT. This encodes CASSTTTSQSDTQYF. The genes are TRBV6-5 and TRBJ2-3, with a possible D match to TRBD2 (6 bases). Germline V gene lookup returns CDR1 MNHEY and CDR2 SVGAGI. V was shortened by 5 bases and J by 6 bases, with 18 bases between the two germline ends. The CDR3 length is 15 residues.

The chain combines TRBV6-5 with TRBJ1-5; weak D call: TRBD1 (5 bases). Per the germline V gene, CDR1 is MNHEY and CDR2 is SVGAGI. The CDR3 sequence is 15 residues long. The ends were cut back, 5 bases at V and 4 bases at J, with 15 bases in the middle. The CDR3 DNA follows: TGTGCCAGCAGTGACAGTAAGGCAGGTAATCAGCCCCAGCATTTT. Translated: CASSDSKAGNQPQHF.

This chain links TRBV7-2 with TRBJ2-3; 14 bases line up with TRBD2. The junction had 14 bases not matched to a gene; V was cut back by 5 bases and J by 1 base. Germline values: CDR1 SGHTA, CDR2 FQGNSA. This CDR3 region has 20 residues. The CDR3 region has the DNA TGTGCCAGCAGCACCCGAACCCGCTGGACTAGCGGGGGGCGCACAGATACGCAGTATTTT. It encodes CASSTRTRWTSGGRTDTQYF. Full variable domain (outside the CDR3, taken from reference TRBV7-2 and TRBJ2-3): GAGVSQSPSNKVTEKGKDVELRCDPISGHTALYWYRQSLGQGLEFLIYFQGNSAPDKSGLPSDRFSAERTGGSVSTLTIQRTQQEDSAVYLCASSTRTRWTSGGRTDTQYFGPGTRLTVL.

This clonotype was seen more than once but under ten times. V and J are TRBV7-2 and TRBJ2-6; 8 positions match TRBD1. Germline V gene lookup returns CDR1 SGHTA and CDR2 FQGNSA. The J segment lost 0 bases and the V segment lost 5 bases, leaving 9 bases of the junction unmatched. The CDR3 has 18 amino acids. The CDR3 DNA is TGTGCCAGCAGCCCAGGACAGGGTTCTCCCTCTGGGGCCAACGTCCTGACTTTC. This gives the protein CASSPGQGSPSGANVLTF.

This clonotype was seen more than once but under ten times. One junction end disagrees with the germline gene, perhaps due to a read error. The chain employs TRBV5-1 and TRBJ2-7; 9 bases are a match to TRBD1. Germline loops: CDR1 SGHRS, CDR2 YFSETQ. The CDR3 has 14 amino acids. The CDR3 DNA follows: TGTGCCAGCACCCCGGGACAGGGTTTCTACGAGCAGTACTTC. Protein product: CASTPGQGFYEQYF.

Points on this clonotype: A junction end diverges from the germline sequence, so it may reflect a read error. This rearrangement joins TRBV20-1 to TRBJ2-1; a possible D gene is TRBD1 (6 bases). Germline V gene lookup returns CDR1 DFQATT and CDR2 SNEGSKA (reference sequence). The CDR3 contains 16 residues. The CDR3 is CSAGELGRGSYNEQFF. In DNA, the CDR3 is TGCAGTGCTGGAGAGTTGGGCAGGGGCTCCTACAATGAGCAGTTCTTC.

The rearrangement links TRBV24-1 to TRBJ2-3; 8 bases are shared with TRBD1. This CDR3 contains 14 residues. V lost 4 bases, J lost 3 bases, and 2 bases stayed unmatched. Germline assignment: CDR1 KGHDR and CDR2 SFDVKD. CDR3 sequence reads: CATSEDRGTDTQYF. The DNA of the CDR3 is TGTGCCACCAGTGAAGACAGGGGAACAGATACGCAGTATTTT.

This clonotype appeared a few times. The CDR3 protein is CASSLRGVQEETQYF. The CDR3, as DNA: TGTGCCAGCAGCTTAAGAGGGGTTCAGGAAGAGACCCAGTACTTC. This sequence joins TRBV13 and TRBJ2-5; D tentatively reads TRBD1 or TRBD2 (5 bases each). Germline assignment: CDR1 PRHDT and CDR2 FYEKMQ (reference sequence). The CDR3 sequence is 15 residues long. V dropped 2 bases and J dropped 3 bases, with 13 bases sitting between them.

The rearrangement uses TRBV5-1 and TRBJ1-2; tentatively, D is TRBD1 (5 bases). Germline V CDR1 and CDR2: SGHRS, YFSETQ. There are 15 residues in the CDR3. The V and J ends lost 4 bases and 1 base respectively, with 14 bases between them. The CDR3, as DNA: TGCGCCAGCAGCGGACGGGACGGCGTTAACTATGGCTACACCTTC. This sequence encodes CASSGRDGVNYGYTF.

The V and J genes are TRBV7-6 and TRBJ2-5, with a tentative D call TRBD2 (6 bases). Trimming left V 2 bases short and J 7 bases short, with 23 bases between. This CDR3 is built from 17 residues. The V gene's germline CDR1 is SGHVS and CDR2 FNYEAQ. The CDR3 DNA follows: TGTGCCAGCAGCTTATCGGGAGAAACGGGATTGTATGGGACCCAGTACTTC. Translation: CASSLSGETGLYGTQYF. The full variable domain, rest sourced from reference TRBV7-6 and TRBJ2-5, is GAGVSQSPRYKVTKRGQDVALRCDPISGHVSLYWYRQALGQGPEFLTYFNYEAQQDKSGLPNDRFSAERPEGSISTLTIQRTEQRDSAMYRCASSLSGETGLYGTQYFGPGTRLLVL.

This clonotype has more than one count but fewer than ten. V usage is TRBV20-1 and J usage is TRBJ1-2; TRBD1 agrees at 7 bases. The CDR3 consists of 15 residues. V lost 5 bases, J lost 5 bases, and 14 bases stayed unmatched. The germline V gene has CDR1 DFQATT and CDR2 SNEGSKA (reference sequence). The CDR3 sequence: CSALDRDRGSYGYTF. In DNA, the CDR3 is TGCAGTGCTTTAGACCGGGACAGAGGAAGTTATGGCTACACCTTC.